The present T cell receptor (beta chain) was sequenced within a study of OX40 agonist ivuxolimab in advanced cancers. With respect to the entire study: Ivuxolimab was an agonistic, fully human IgG2 monoclonal antibody directed against OX40 (CD134), a costimulatory receptor. Intravenous ivuxolimab was administered to patients every 2 weeks at six dose levels: 0.01, 0.1, 0.3, 1.5, 3 and 10 mg/kg. Of the roughly 52 patients in dose escalation, 19 had hepatocellular carcinoma, roughly 15 had melanoma, 9 had renal cell carcinoma and 9 had head and neck cancer. In the dose-escalation cohort, approximately 83% of patients were male, and the mean age was around 65 years with a range of about 20 to 80. Patients were allowed to have had prior anti-PD-1, anti-PD-L1 or anti-CTLA-4 therapy, and around 40% of the dose-escalation patients had previously received checkpoint inhibitors. Partial responses occurred in three dose-escalation patients: two with cutaneous melanoma and one with hepatocellular carcinoma. Peripheral TCRbeta sequencing aimed to test whether ivuxolimab altered TCR sequence diversity and caused clonal T-cell expansion. The monotherapy dose-escalation portion (N ≈ 55 patients) of the phase I ivuxolimab trial is reported in the paper. What the research found in general, with its limitations: Antigen specificity was not determined for the clonally expanded peripheral T cells. Partial responders in the 0.1-3.0 mg/kg groups had among the lowest normalized peripheral clonal expansion, especially among CD8+ T cells. At doses from 0.1 to 3.0 mg/kg, clonal expansion was seen in both CD4+ and CD8+ blood T cells between baseline and week 6. On average, CD8+ T cells showed more expanded clones than CD4+ T cells after ivuxolimab. Low levels of normalized T-cell clonal expansion were also seen in some patients who did not respond.

From the cysteine through the phenylalanine, the CDR3 covers 15 amino acids. The retained sequence is limited to the CDR3, 45 bases, with the frame set at the first base. V is cut back by 7 bases and J by 3 bases, with 5 bases in the junction unmatched. According to the germline V gene, CDR1 reads WSHSY and CDR2 reads SAAADI. The trial excluded patients who had a history of autoimmune disease or who were on systemic immunosuppression. In every dose cohort, peripheral blood was drawn for TCR sequencing at baseline, cycle 4 day 1, and cycle 7 day 1. Samples were obtained from an open-label, multicenter, first-in-human phase I dose-escalation trial of ivuxolimab. Adults with locally advanced or metastatic melanoma, renal cell, hepatocellular, or head and neck squamous cell carcinoma were enrolled in the trial. Before TCR sequencing, CD4+ T cells and CD8+ T cells were sorted from peripheral blood as separate populations.

Genomic DNA was extracted from sorted cells for sequencing of the TCRbeta CDR3 region. The immunoSEQ Assay was used for sequencing of TCRbeta CDR3 regions. What TCRdb holds here is the immuneACCESS table cut down to in-frame rearrangements. Part of the clones is not present; checked against another copy, under half of the missing clones reflect an unresolved V gene, and the others are unexplained. In all, the sample holds roughly 70,000 clones, and about four fifths of those were seen once. Clones ranked in the top ten supply approximately 2.1% of the sample. Concerning this clone itself: Its antigen has not been determined. There are no base qualities to consult, and no much larger clone falls within one base.

This sequence uses TRBV10-2 and TRBJ2-1; 11 central bases correspond to TRBD2. Sequences were derived from CD4+ or CD8+ T cells sorted from blood, sampled in a trial of the OX40 agonist ivuxolimab. This clonotype originated in an adult with an advanced solid tumor such as melanoma, head and neck, liver or kidney cancer. CDR3 protein: CASKPGTSGYNEQFF. The bases are TGCGCCAGCAAACCAGGGACTAGCGGCTACAATGAGCAGTTCTTC.